A selection of T cell receptor beta chains follows, all from one sample in a study of blood T cell repertoires in COVID-19. Profiling relied on immunoSEQ multiplex PCR, and the TCRdb table lists in-frame clones only, not all of them. The table lists 250,000 to 350,000 clones, 70% to 90% of them singletons. The sample comprised peripheral blood. Receptors were obtained from a woman in her fifties or sixties who had recovered from COVID-19. Both conserved end residues are part of each CDR3. Each record gives: V gene, J gene, clone size, D gene, CDR3 DNA, CDR3 protein. D genes are given only for firm matches. Some rows mark clone size as missing; the rest say once, few, many or name a class of expanded clone.

TRBV30	TRBJ2-3	-	TRBD2	TGTGCCTGGAGTAAGGTAGCGGGGGGGCCGGTAGATACGCAGTATTTT	CAWSKVAGGPVDTQYF
TRBV4-3	TRBJ1-3	few	TRBD1	TGCGCCAGCAGCCAAGAACCGTTGGGACAGCTCTCTGGAAACACCATATATTTT	CASSQEPLGQLSGNTIYF
TRBV16	TRBJ1-2	-	-	TGTGCCAGCAGCCCAAATCGGGCAGGGAGGAGGCATGGCTACACCTTC	CASSPNRAGRRHGYTF
TRBV6-5	TRBJ2-5	-	-	TGTGCCAGCAGAAACCCGGGACTGCCTAAAGAGACCCAGTACTTC	CASRNPGLPKETQYF
TRBV6-5	TRBJ1-5	-	-	TGTGCCAGCGCGGCGGGGAGGGGCAATCAGCCCCAGCATTTT	CASAAGRGNQPQHF
TRBV6-5	TRBJ2-1	-	-	TGTGCCAGCAGGCGCCATTTGGTCGCGGAGCAGTTCTTC	CASRRHLVAEQFF
TRBV2	TRBJ1-5	-	TRBD1	TGTGCCAGCAGCCTAACAGGGGGCAATCAGCCCCAGCATTTT	CASSLTGGNQPQHF
TRBV5-4	TRBJ2-2	-	TRBD2	TGTGCCAGCAGCTTGGAAGTACTAGCGGGGGTCACCGGGGAGCTGTTTTTT	CASSLEVLAGVTGELFF
TRBV29-1	TRBJ2-1	-	TRBD2	TGCAGCGTTGAAAGTCCCCTAGCGGGAGAGTTAGCGAGTGTTGAGCAGTTCTTC	CSVESPLAGELASVEQFF
TRBV4-1	TRBJ1-5	-	TRBD1	TGCGCCAGCAGCCAGGCAAGTCCCGGGACAGGAGAGCCCCAGCATTTT	CASSQASPGTGEPQHF
TRBV2	TRBJ2-3	-	-	TGTGCCAGCAGTGAATTGAGCAGCACAGATACGCAGTATTTT	CASSELSSTDTQYF